Each of the 10 T cell receptor beta chains below was sequenced from the same sample in a study of vaccination and CD4 T cells after COVID-19. Treatment described: approximately 11-day PBMC culture with coronavirus spike peptide pools or control peptides (ViraFEST assay). What these receptors recognize is not known. Sequenced with the Oncomine TCR Beta short-read assay was DNA taken from cultured CD4+ T cells. In TCRdb, the PCR reads were re-called with MiXCR into one record per CDR3 protein. This sample has 13,000 or so distinct CDR3 sequences, with 25% to 30% found just once. Sequenced input: CD4+ T cells from blood, cultured in vitro. All receptors come from a human donor who had recovered from COVID-19.

This clonotype was detected only a few times. This chain joins TRBV5-8 and TRBJ2-3; the D is unclear. The germline V and J ends were trimmed by 4 bases and 0 bases, with 12 bases remaining between them. Germline V gene data show CDR1 as SGHTS and CDR2 as YDEGEE. There are 15 residues in the CDR3. Written as DNA, the CDR3 is TGTGCCAGCAGCCCTCAATCTTTAAGCACAGATACGCAGTATTTT. Translation: CASSPQSLSTDTQYF.

The chain carries TRBV20-1 and TRBJ2-3; D unresolved. Trimming left V 5 bases short and J 2 bases short, with 5 bases between. Germline CDR1 is DFQATT and CDR2 is SNEGSKA (reference sequence). This CDR3 comprises 11 residues. This CDR3 reads CSAPLTDTQYF. In nucleotides, the CDR3 is TGCAGTGCTCCACTCACAGATACGCAGTATTTT.

This clonotype has a handful of counts. This sequence joins TRBV5-5 and TRBJ1-2; no firm D call. Per the germline V gene, CDR1 is SGHKS and CDR2 is YYEKEE (reference sequence). The germline V and J ends were trimmed by 0 bases and 10 bases, with 19 bases remaining between them. CDR3 length: 15 amino acids. The CDR3 protein is CASSLDATSRRDYTF. DNA for the CDR3: TGTGCCAGCAGCTTGGACGCAACGTCACGGCGTGACTACACCTTC.

The V and J genes are TRBV11-2 and TRBJ2-7; 9 bases map to TRBD2. The CDR3 has 16 residues. Losses at the gene ends were 1 base for V and 3 bases for J; bases not matched to a gene: 7. The germline CDR1 and CDR2 sequences are SGHAT and FQNNGV. The chain's CDR3 is CASSLGWPSGDYEQYF. The CDR3 coding sequence is TGTGCCAGCAGCTTAGGATGGCCTAGCGGGGACTACGAGCAGTACTTC.

This clonotype was observed a few times. The gene calls are TRBV11-2 and TRBJ2-5; TRBD2 agrees at 10 bases. This CDR3 has 16 amino acids. The trim removed 1 base at V and 1 base at J, leaving 3 bases unmatched. Germline V gene sequence: CDR1 SGHAT, CDR2 FQNNGV. The CDR3 DNA sequence: TGTGCCAGCAGCTTAGCCCTAGCGGGGGCCCAAGAGACCCAGTACTTC. Encoded protein: CASSLALAGAQETQYF.

In nucleotides, the CDR3 is TGTGCCTGGAGTCCTAGAAGTCGACAGGGAAACTATGGCTACACCTTC. Protein product: CAWSPRSRQGNYGYTF. The chain is built from TRBV30 and TRBJ1-2, with TRBD1 matching over 7 bases. V dropped 2 bases and J dropped 2; count of bases not matched to a gene: 11. This CDR3 comprises 16 residues. The V gene's germline CDR1 is GTSNPN and CDR2 SVGIG (reference sequence).

The chain couples TRBV20-1 to TRBJ2-5; tentatively, D is TRBD1 (5 bases). The germline CDR1 and CDR2 sequences are DFQATT and SNEGSKA (reference sequence). Trimming took off 0 bases at V and 6 bases at J, with 14 bases between the two ends. The CDR3 has 14 residues. The CDR3 loop reads CSARDLAGKQTQYF. The DNA of the CDR3 is TGCAGTGCTAGAGATCTTGCAGGGAAACAGACCCAGTACTTC.

There are a few counts of this clonotype. The chain couples TRBV23-1 to TRBJ1-3, with D maybe TRBD1 (6 bases). TRBV23-1 is marked as an open reading frame, function uncertain. The CDR3 length is 14 residues. V was pared by 8 bases and J by 4 bases, with 15 bases between. The CDR3 region is CASDDLRGGNTIYF. In DNA, the CDR3 is TGCGCCAGCGATGATCTAAGGGGGGGAAACACCATATATTTT.

This chain connects TRBV30 to TRBJ1-5; the D gene is possibly TRBD1 (6 bases). The CDR3 has 14 residues. Trimming pared 3 bases from V and 5 bases from J, leaving 14 bases between. Germline V gene data show CDR1 as GTSNPN and CDR2 as SVGIG (reference sequence). The CDR3 sequence: CAWRKAGADQPQHF. The DNA for the CDR3 is TGTGCCTGGAGAAAAGCGGGGGCAGATCAGCCCCAGCATTTT. The entire variable domain, with the rest obtained from reference TRBV30 and TRBJ1-5, is as follows: SQTIHQWPATLVQPVGSPLSLECTVEGTSNPNLYWYRQAAGRGLQLLFYSVGIGQISSEVPQNLSASRPQDRQFILSSKKLLLSDSGFYLCAWRKAGADQPQHFGDGTRLSIL.

This clonotype was seen a few times. This sequence joins TRBV15 and TRBJ2-2, with D possibly matching TRBD1 (6 bases). In germline, CDR1 is LNHNV, CDR2 YYDKDF (reference sequence). The CDR3 totals 13 residues. Trimming shortened V by 6 bases and J by 7 bases, and 12 bases separated the two germline ends. CDR3 sequence (DNA): TGTGCCACCAGAAACGACAGGAACGGGGAGCTGTTTTTT. Translated, it gives CATRNDRNGELFF.